These 23 T cell receptor beta chains share one sample of origin, sequenced in a study of tumor-infiltrating T cells and Merkel cell polyomavirus. Study overall: The T cells studied were KLL-specific CD8+ cells against Merkel polyomavirus.

All patients' tumors stained robustly positive for Merkel cell polyomavirus Large T antigen by immunohistochemistry. The data were produced by immunoSEQ multiplex PCR, yet TCRdb's version contains in-frame clones alone and is incomplete. Among 2,800 or so clones, 80% to 90% were seen once, and the ten largest hold around 8.3%. The sequencing sample was made of tumor tissue. All receptors derive from a man aged 50-59 years with Merkel cell carcinoma.

The chain recombines TRBV5-1 with TRBJ2-3; 8 bases map to TRBD2. The CDR3 is 15 residues long. Germline V gene data show CDR1 as SGHRS and CDR2 as YFSETQ. V trimming: 4 bases; J trimming: 2 bases; junction bases outside the gene matches: 6. The CDR3 DNA reads TGCGCCAGCAGCACCCGACTAGCGCCCACAGATACGCAGTATTTT. It codes for CASSTRLAPTDTQYF.

The V gene is TRBV18, the J gene TRBJ2-7; weak D call: TRBD1 (5 bases). The ends were cut back, 1 base at V and 0 bases at J, with 7 bases in the middle. Germline CDR1 KGHSH, CDR2 LQKENI. This CDR3 is 14 amino acids long. DNA for the CDR3: TGTGCCAGCTCACCACAGGGGTACTCCTACGAGCAGTACTTC. Protein product: CASSPQGYSYEQYF.

This clone was detected once. The chain has TRBV9 and TRBJ2-1, with 13 bases aligning to TRBD2. After removal of 4 bases from V and 8 bases from J, the junction contained 9 bases not matched to a gene. The CDR3 extends over 16 amino acids. Germline lookup yields CDR1 SGDLS and CDR2 YYNGEE. CDR3 nucleotides: TGTGCCAGCAGCCCCCGGGGGACTAGCGGGGACGATGAGCAGTTCTTC. The encoded protein is CASSPRGTSGDDEQFF. Full variable domain (remainder filled in from reference TRBV9 and TRBJ2-1): DSGVTQTPKHLITATGQRVTLRCSPRSGDLSVYWYQQSLDQGLQFLIQYYNGEERAKGNILERFSAQQFPDLHSELNLSSLELGDSALYFCASSPRGTSGDDEQFFGPGTRLTVL.

V gene TRBV11-2 combines with J gene TRBJ1-4, with 7 bases identical to TRBD1. This CDR3 region has 16 residues. The junction had 9 bases not matched to a gene; V was cut back by 5 bases and J by 3 bases. Germline CDR1 is SGHAT and CDR2 is FQNNGV. The CDR3 sequence is CASSMLQGSSNEKLFF. The CDR3 region has the DNA TGTGCCAGCAGCATGCTACAGGGGTCATCTAATGAAAAACTGTTTTTT.

The rearrangement joins TRBV27 to TRBJ2-3, with D perhaps TRBD1 (6 bases). Looked up from germline, CDR1 is MNHEY and CDR2 is SMNVEV (reference sequence). The ends were cut back, 1 base at V and 2 bases at J, with 7 bases in the middle. The CDR3 is 14 residues long. The DNA of the CDR3 is TGTGCCAGCAGTTTATGGGGGCCCACAGATACGCAGTATTTT. It translates to CASSLWGPTDTQYF.

The genes are TRBV7-9 and TRBJ2-7; the D is unclear. V was cut by 6 bases and J by 6 bases, with 21 bases left in between. This CDR3 has 15 residues. The V gene's germline CDR1 is SEHNR and CDR2 FQNEAQ (reference sequence). The CDR3 DNA reads as TGTGCCAGCAGTCCCGACCGACGGTTTGGGCGCGAGCAGTACTTC. It encodes CASSPDRRFGREQYF.

The V call is TRBV9, the J call TRBJ2-2, with D unclear. The CDR3 runs to 13 residues. The V gene lost 3 bases and the J gene lost 6 bases, with 9 bases spanning the gap. Per the germline V gene, CDR1 is SGDLS and CDR2 is YYNGEE. Written as DNA, the CDR3 is TGTGCCAGCAGCGCCCCCCAATCCGGGGAGCTGTTTTTT. Its protein product is CASSAPQSGELFF. Looking up the rest from reference TRBV9 and TRBJ2-2 gives the full variable domain: DSGVTQTPKHLITATGQRVTLRCSPRSGDLSVYWYQQSLDQGLQFLIQYYNGEERAKGNILERFSAQQFPDLHSELNLSSLELGDSALYFCASSAPQSGELFFGEGSRLTVL.

This clone was seen only once. The chain carries TRBV7-2 and TRBJ1-2; weak D call: TRBD1 (5 bases). Germline lookup yields CDR1 SGHTA and CDR2 FQGNSA. The CDR3 is 13 amino acids. Trimming removed 2 bases from V and 3 bases from J, with 7 bases in between. CDR3 nucleotide sequence: TGTGCCAGCAGCTTAAAACAGGACTATGGCTACACCTTC. Translation: CASSLKQDYGYTF.

This clone was observed a single time. V usage is TRBV7-6 and J usage is TRBJ2-7, with D possibly matching TRBD1 (5 bases). Deletions cut 1 base from V and 2 bases from J, with 9 bases between. The germline V gene has CDR1 SGHVS and CDR2 FNYEAQ. The CDR3 is 14 amino acids. The chain's CDR3 is CASSLGGKPYEQYV. In DNA, the CDR3 is TGTGCCAGCAGCTTAGGGGGCAAACCCTACGAGCAGTACGTC.

The chain employs TRBV7-8 and TRBJ1-3; D remains unclear. The CDR3 loop spans 18 amino acids. V was shortened by 2 bases and J by 0 bases, with 17 bases between the two germline ends. Germline V gives CDR1 SGHVS, CDR2 FQNEAQ. The CDR3 DNA follows: TGTGCCAGCAGCTTAAACACAATGCGGGCTGACTCTGGAAACACCATATATTTT. It encodes CASSLNTMRADSGNTIYF.

V is TRBV19 and J is TRBJ1-2, with no clear D. V gave up 0 bases and J gave up 5 bases, with 4 bases separating them. CDR3 length: 12 residues. CDR1 and CDR2 from the germline V gene are LNHDA and SQIVND (reference sequence). In DNA form, the CDR3 reads TGTGCCAGTAGTATAGATCAGTATGGCTACACCTTC. Residues: CASSIDQYGYTF.

The chain combines TRBV5-1 with TRBJ1-6; maybe TRBD1 (6 bases). Germline V gene lookup returns CDR1 SGHRS and CDR2 YFSETQ. This CDR3 is 17 amino acids long. V was trimmed by 1 base and J by 8 bases, leaving 19 bases between them. In nucleotides, the CDR3 is TGCGCCAGCAGCTTGTTGCGAGGTGGTGGGGGCTATTCACCCCTCCACTTT. It yields the protein CASSLLRGGGGYSPLHF.

The J gene is TRBJ2-1, the V gene TRBV6-5; TRBD2 matches 7 bases. The germline V gene encodes CDR1 MNHEY and CDR2 SVGAGI. With V trimmed by 0 bases and J by 14 bases, 7 bases remained unmatched. CDR3 length: 13 amino acids. CDR3 sequence: CASSYSSGGGEFF. CDR3 coding DNA: TGTGCCAGCAGTTACTCATCGGGCGGGGGAGAGTTCTTC.

The chain has TRBV6-5 and TRBJ1-2; the D gene is possibly TRBD1 (6 bases). The V gene lost 7 bases and the J gene lost 4 bases, with 19 bases spanning the gap. Germline V CDR1 and CDR2: MNHEY, SVGAGI. This CDR3 comprises 15 residues. The CDR3 loop is CASTPREGHSYGYTF. The CDR3 nucleotides are TGTGCCAGCACCCCCCGGGAGGGACACAGCTATGGCTACACCTTC.

The chain uses TRBV2 and TRBJ2-1; 8 bases align to TRBD2. Germline V gives CDR1 SNHLY, CDR2 FYNNEI. The CDR3 runs to 14 residues. J gave up 3 bases and V 4 bases, and 2 bases lay outside the gene matches. CDR3 DNA: TGTGCCAGCAGTGTCGCGGGGGGCTACAATGAGCAGTTCTTC. Translating gives CASSVAGGYNEQFF.

The J gene is TRBJ2-1, the V gene TRBV30; 9 bases align to TRBD2. The V and J ends lost 4 bases and 9 bases, in that order; junction bases with no gene match: 7. CDR1 and CDR2 from the germline V gene are GTSNPN and SVGIG (reference sequence). The CDR3 consists of 13 residues. The CDR3 protein is CAWTSGAPREQFF. The CDR3 nucleotides are TGTGCCTGGACTAGCGGGGCCCCCCGTGAGCAGTTCTTC.

The chain has TRBV9 and TRBJ2-2; 9 nucleotides match TRBD1. V was pared by 5 bases and J by 5 bases, with 16 bases of the junction left unmatched. Germline CDR1 reads SGDLS; CDR2 reads YYNGEE. The CDR3 is made up of 18 amino acids. The CDR3 DNA is TGTGCCAGCAGTGACCGGGGACAGGGCCGGGAAAAAACCGGGGAGCTGTTTTTT. Amino acid sequence: CASSDRGQGREKTGELFF.

This clone was recorded a few times. The chain joins TRBV5-6 to TRBJ2-7; D is perhaps TRBD1 (6 bases). V was shortened by 4 bases and J by 4 bases, with 12 bases between the two germline ends. From germline, CDR1 is SGHDT and CDR2 YYEEEE. The CDR3 loop spans 13 amino acids. The CDR3 DNA follows: TGTGCCAGCAGCGGGAAGGACAGTTACGAGCAGTACTTC. This encodes CASSGKDSYEQYF.

The rearrangement links TRBV5-1 to TRBJ2-2; TRBD1 matches 8 bases. This CDR3 comprises 16 residues. Trimming at V came to 4 bases and at J to 7 bases, leaving 12 bases not matched to a gene. Looked up from germline, CDR1 is SGHRS and CDR2 is YFSETQ. The CDR3 DNA reads as TGCGCCAGCAGCCTGGCCCCGCAGGGGGCCGGCGGGGAGCTGTTTTTT. The encoded protein is CASSLAPQGAGGELFF.

This clone occurred a few times. The chain combines TRBV6-1 with TRBJ1-5; TRBD1 matches 8 bases. Germline V lookup: CDR1 MNHNS, CDR2 SASEGT. The CDR3 length is 16 residues. V dropped 3 bases and J dropped 4; count of bases not matched to a gene: 8. The CDR3 protein is CASSDTGTGWNQPQHF. In nucleotides, the CDR3 is TGTGCCAGCAGTGATACCGGGACAGGTTGGAATCAGCCCCAGCATTTT.

This sequence joins TRBV16 and TRBJ1-5; tentatively, D is TRBD1 (5 bases). The CDR3 runs 15 residues. V dropped 4 bases and J dropped 3 bases, with 13 bases sitting between them. CDR1 KGHSY and CDR2 FQNENV come from the germline V gene. CDR3 nucleotide sequence: TGTGCCAGCAGCCGTGGGACTACTAACAATCAGCCCCAGCATTTT. This codes for CASSRGTTNNQPQHF. Together with reference TRBV16 and TRBJ1-5, the CDR3 gives the full variable domain: GEEVAQTPKHLVRGEGQKAKLYCAPIKGHSYVFWYQQVLKNEFKFLISFQNENVFDETGMPKERFSAKCLPNSPCSLEIQATKLEDSAVYFCASSRGTTNNQPQHFGDGTRLSIL.

Here the CDR3 reads CASSLLPREPNEKLFF. CDR3 bases: TGCGCCAGCAGCCTCCTCCCAAGAGAGCCTAATGAAAAACTGTTTTTT. V and J are TRBV4-3 and TRBJ1-4; D unresolved. V shed 4 bases and J shed 3 bases, with 15 bases lying between them. CDR1 LGHNA and CDR2 YSLEER come from the germline V gene. The CDR3 runs to 16 residues.

This clone was found a few times. This chain joins TRBV18 and TRBJ1-1, with TRBD1 identical over 8 bases. The CDR3 spans 18 residues. Germline CDR1 reads KGHSH; CDR2 reads LQKENI. With V trimmed by 3 bases and J by 3 bases, 15 bases remained unmatched. As DNA, the CDR3 is TGTGCCAGCTCACCGTACTTACTAGACACGACAGGGGACACTGAAGCTTTCTTT. Its protein is CASSPYLLDTTGDTEAFF.